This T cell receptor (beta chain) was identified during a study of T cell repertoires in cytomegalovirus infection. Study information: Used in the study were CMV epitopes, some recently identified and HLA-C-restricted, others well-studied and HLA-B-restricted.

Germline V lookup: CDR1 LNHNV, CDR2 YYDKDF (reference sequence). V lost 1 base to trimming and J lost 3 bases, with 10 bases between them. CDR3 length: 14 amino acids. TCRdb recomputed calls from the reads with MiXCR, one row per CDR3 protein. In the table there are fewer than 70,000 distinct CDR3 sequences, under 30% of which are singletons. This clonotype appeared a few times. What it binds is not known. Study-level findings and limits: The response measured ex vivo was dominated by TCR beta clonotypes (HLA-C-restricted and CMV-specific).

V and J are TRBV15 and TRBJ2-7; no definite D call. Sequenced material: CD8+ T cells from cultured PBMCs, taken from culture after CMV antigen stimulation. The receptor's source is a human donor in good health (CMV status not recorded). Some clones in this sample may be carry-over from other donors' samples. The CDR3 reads CATSRVYLDYEQYF. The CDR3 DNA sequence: TGTGCCACCAGCAGAGTATATCTGGACTACGAGCAGTACTTC.